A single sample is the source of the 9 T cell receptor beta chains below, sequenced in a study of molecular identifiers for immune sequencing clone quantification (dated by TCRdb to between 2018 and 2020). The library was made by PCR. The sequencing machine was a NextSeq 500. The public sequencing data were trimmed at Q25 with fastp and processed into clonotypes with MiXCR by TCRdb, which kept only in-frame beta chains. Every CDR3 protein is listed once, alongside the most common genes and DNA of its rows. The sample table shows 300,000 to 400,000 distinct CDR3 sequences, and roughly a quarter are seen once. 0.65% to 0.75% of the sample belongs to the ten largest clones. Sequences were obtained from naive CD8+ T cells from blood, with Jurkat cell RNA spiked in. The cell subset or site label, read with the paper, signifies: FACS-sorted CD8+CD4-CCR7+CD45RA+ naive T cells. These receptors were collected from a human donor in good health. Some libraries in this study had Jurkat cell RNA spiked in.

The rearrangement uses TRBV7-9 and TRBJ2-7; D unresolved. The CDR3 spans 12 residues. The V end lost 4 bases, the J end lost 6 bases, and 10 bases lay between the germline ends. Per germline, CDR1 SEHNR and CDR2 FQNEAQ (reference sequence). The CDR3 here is CASSSGSVEQYF. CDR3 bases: TGTGCCAGCAGCTCCGGGTCGGTCGAGCAGTACTTC.

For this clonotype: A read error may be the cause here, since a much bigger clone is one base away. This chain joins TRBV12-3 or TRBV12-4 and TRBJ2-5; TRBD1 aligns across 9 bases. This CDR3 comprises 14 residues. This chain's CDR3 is CASSFGTGQEIQYF. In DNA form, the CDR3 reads TGTGCCAGCAGTTTTGGGACAGGGCAAGAGATCCAGTACTTC.

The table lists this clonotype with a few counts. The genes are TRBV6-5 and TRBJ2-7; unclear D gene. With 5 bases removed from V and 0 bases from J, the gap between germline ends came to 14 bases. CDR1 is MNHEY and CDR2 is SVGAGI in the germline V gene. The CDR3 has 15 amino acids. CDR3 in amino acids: CASSAGPRYSYEQYF. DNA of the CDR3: TGTGCCAGCAGTGCCGGGCCGAGGTACTCCTACGAGCAGTACTTC.

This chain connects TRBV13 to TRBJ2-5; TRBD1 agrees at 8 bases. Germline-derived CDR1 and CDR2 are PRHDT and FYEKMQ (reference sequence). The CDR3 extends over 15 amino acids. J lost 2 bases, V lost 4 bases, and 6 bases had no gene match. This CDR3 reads CASSSLQGGQETQYF. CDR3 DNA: TGTGCCAGCAGCTCTTTACAGGGGGGTCAAGAGACCCAGTACTTC.

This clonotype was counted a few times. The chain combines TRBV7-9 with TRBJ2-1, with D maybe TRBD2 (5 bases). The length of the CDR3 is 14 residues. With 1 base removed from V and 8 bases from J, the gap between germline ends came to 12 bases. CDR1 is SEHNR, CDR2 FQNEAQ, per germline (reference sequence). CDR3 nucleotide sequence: TGTGCCAGCAGCTTAGTCGGGAATGCCGATGAGCAGTTCTTC. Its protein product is CASSLVGNADEQFF.

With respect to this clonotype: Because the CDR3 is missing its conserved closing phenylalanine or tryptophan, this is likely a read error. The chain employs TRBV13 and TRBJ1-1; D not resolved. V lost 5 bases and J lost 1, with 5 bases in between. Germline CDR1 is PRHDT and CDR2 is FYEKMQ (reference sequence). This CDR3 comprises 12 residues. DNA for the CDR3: TGTGCCAGCAGCCTCACGAACACTGAAGCTTTCTAT. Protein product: CASSLTNTEAFY.

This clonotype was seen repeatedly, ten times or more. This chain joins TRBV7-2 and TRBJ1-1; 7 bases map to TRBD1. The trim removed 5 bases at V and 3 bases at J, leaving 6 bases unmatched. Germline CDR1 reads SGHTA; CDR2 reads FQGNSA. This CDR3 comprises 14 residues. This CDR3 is CASSRTGGHTEAFF. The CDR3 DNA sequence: TGTGCCAGCAGCAGGACAGGTGGACACACTGAAGCTTTCTTT.

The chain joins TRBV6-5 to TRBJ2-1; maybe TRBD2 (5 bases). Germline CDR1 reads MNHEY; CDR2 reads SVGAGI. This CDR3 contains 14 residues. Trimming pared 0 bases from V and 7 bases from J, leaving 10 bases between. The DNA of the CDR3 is TGTGCCAGCAGTTACTCGATTTCGGGGAATGAGCAGTTCTTC. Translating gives CASSYSISGNEQFF.

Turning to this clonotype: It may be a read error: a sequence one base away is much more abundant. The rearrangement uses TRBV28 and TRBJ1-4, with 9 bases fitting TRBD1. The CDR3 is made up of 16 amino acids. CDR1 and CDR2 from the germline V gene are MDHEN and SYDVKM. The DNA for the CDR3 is TGTGCCGGCAGTTCAAGACAGGGGGTAGCTAATGAAAAACTGTTTTTT. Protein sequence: CAGSSRQGVANEKLFF.